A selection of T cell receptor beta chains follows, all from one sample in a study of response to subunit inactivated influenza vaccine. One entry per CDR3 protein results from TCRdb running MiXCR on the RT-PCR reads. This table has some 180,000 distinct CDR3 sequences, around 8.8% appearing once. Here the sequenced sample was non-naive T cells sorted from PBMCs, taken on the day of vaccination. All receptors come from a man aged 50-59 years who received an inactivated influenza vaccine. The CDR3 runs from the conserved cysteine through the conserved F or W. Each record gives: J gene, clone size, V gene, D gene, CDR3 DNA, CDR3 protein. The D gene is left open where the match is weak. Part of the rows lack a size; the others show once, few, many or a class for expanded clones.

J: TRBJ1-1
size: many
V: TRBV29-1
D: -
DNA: TGCAGCGTTGAACTGAGGCAACCCTCGAACACTGAAGCTTTCTTT
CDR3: CSVELRQPSNTEAFF

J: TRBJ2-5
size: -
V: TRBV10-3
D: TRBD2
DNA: TGTGCCATCAGTGGGGCGGAGTTACAGCCGGGAGGAACCCAGTACTTC
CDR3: CAISGAELQPGGTQYF

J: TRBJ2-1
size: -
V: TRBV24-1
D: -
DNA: TGTGCCACCAGTGATGCAACAGGTAACAATGAGCAGTTCTTC
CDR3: CATSDATGNNEQFF

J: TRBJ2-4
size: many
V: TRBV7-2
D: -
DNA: TGTGCCAGCAGCCCCGGGTCCCTGGCCAAAAACATTCAGTACTTC
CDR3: CASSPGSLAKNIQYF

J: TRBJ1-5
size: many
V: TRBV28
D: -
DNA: TGTGCCAGCAGTTATGGGCCCCAGCATTTT
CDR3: CASSYGPQHF

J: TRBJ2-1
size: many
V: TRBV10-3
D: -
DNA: TGTGCCATCAGGGGGCTTGACAATGAGCAGTTCTTC
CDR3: CAIRGLDNEQFF

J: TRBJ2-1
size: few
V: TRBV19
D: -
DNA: TGTGCCAGTAGTATACAGTCGCATGAGCAGTTCTTC
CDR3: CASSIQSHEQFF

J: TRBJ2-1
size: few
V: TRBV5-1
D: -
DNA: TGCGCCAGCAGCTTGGAACCGGGTGAGCAGTTCTTC
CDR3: CASSLEPGEQFF

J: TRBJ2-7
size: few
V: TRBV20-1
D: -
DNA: TGCAGTGTCTCTAACCAGGGAGCCTACGAGCAGTACTTC
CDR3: CSVSNQGAYEQYF

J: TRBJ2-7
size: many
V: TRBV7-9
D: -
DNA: TGTGCCAGCAGCCCGCGGCTCAGCTCCTACGAGCAGTACTTC
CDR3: CASSPRLSSYEQYF

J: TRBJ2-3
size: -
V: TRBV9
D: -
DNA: TGTGCCAGCAGCGCGACGATAAGCGGGTTGGCAGATACGCAGTATTTT
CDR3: CASSATISGLADTQYF

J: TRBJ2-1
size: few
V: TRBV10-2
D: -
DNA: TGCGCCAGCTCCTCTGGAAACTCCTACAATGAGCAGTTCTTC
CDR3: CASSSGNSYNEQFF

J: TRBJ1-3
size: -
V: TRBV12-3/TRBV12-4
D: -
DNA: TGTGCCAGCAGTTTTGAGTCAACGGGAAACACCATATATTTT
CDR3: CASSFESTGNTIYF

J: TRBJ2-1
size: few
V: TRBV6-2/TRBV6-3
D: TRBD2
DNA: TGTGCCAGCAGTCGGGGGGGCCTCGACAATGAGCAGTTCTTC
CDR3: CASSRGGLDNEQFF